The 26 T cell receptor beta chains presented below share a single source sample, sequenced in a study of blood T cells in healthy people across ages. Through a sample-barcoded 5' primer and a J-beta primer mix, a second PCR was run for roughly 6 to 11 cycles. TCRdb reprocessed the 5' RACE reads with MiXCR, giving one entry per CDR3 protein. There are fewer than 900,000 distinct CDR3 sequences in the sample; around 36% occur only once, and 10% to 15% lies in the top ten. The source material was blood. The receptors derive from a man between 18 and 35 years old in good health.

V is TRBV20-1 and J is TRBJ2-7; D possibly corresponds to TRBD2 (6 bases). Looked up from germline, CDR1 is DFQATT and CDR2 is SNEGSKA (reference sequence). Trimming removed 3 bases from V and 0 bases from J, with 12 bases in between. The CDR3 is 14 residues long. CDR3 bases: TGCAGTGCTAGCGGTAGCGGAAGCTCCTACGAGCAGTACTTC. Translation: CSASGSGSSYEQYF.

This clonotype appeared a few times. The CDR3 sequence is CASSSTPGQGFSTQYF. CDR3 sequence (DNA): TGTGCCAGCAGCTCCACTCCGGGACAGGGTTTTAGCACGCAGTATTTT. The chain recombines TRBV5-5 with TRBJ2-3; 9 nucleotides match TRBD1. Germline V gives CDR1 SGHKS, CDR2 YYEKEE (reference sequence). Germline trimming cut 3 bases from V and 9 bases from J; bases unmatched to any gene: 14. The CDR3 totals 16 residues.

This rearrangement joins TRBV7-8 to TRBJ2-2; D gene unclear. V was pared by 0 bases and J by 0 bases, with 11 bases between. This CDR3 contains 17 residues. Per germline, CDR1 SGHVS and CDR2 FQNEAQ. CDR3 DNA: TGTGCCAGCAGCTTAGCTTCTCAGGATACGAACACCGGGGAGCTGTTTTTT. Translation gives CASSLASQDTNTGELFF.

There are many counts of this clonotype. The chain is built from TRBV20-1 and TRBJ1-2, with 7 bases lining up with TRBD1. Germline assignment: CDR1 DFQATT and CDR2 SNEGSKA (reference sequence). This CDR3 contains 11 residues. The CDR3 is CSARQGYGYTF. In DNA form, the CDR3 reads TGCAGCGCCCGACAGGGCTATGGCTACACCTTC.

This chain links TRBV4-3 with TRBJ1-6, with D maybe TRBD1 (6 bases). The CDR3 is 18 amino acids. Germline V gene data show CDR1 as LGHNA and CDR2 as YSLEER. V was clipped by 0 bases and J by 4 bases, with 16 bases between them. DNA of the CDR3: TGCGCCAGCAGCCAAGAACCCGAACGGGGGGCTTATAATTCACCCCTCCACTTT. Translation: CASSQEPERGAYNSPLHF.

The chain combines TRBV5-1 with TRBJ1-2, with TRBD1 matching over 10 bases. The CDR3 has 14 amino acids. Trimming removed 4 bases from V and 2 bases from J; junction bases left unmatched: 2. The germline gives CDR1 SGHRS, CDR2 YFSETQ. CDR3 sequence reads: CASSVDRGNYGYTF. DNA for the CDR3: TGCGCCAGCAGCGTGGACAGGGGGAACTATGGCTACACCTTC.

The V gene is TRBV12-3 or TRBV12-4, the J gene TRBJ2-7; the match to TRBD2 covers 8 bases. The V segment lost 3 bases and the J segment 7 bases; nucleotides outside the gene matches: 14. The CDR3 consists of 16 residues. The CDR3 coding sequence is TGTGCCAGCAGTTTGGGAGCCGGGACTAGACCCAATGAGCAGTACTTC. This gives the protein CASSLGAGTRPNEQYF.

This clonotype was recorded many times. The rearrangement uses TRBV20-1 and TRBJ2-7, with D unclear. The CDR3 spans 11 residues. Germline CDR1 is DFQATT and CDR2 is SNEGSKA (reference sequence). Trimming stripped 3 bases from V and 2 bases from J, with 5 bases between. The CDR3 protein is CSARSTYEQYF. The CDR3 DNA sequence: TGCAGTGCTAGGAGTACCTACGAGCAGTACTTC.

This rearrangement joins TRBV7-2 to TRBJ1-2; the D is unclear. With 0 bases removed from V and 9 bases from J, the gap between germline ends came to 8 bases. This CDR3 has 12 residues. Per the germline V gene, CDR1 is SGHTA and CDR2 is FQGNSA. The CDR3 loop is CASSLAVASYTF. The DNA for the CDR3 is TGTGCCAGCAGCTTAGCCGTAGCCAGCTACACCTTC.

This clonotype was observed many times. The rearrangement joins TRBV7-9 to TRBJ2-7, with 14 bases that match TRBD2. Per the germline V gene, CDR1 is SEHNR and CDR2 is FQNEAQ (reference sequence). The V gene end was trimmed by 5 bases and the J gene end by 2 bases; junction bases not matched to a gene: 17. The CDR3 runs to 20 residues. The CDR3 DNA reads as TGTGCCAGCAGCGCCACAGGGACACTACGGACTAGCGGGGGGCCCTACGAGCAGTACTTC. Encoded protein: CASSATGTLRTSGGPYEQYF.

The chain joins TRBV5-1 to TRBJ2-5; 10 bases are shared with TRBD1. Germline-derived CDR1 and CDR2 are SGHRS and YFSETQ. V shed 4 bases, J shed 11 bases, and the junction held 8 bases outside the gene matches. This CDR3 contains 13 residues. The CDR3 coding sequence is TGCGCCAGCAGCCCGGACAGGGGGTTGGAGCAGTACTTC. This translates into CASSPDRGLEQYF.

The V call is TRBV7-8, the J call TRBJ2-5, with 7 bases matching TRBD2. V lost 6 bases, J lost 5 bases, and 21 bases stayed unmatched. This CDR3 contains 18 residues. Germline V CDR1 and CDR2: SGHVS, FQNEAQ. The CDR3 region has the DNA TGTGCCAGCAGGCGGCCCCTGGCTAGCGGACGGAGAATGGAGACCCAGTACTTC. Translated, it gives CASRRPLASGRRMETQYF.

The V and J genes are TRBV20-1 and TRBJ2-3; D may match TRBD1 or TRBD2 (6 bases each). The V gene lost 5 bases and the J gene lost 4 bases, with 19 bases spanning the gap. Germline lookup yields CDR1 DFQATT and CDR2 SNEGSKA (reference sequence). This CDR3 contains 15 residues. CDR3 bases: TGCAGTGCTCCCCCGGCCCGGGGGCCCGCAGATACGCAGTATTTT. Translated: CSAPPARGPADTQYF.

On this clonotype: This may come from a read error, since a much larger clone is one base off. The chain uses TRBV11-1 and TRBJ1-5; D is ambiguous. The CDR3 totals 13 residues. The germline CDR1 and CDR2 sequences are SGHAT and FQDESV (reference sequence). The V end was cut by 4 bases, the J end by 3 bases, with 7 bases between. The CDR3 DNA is TGTGCCAGCAGCTGCAGCTACAATCAGCCCCAGCATTTT. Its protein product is CASSCSYNQPQHF.

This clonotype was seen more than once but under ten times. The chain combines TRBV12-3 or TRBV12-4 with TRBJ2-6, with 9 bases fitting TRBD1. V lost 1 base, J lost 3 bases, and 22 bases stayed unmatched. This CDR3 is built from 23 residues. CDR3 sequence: CASSLETQTGGHLNLGGANVLTF. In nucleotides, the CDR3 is TGTGCCAGCAGTTTAGAGACCCAAACAGGGGGCCACCTTAACTTGGGTGGGGCCAACGTCCTGACTTTC.

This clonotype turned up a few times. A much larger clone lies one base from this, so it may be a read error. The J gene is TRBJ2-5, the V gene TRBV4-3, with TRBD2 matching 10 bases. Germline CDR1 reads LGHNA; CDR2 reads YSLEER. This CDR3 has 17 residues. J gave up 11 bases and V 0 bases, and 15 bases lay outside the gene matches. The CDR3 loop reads CASSQEAPGLAYNEQYF. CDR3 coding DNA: TGCGCCAGCAGCCAAGAGGCCCCGGGACTAGCGTACAATGAGCAGTACTTC.

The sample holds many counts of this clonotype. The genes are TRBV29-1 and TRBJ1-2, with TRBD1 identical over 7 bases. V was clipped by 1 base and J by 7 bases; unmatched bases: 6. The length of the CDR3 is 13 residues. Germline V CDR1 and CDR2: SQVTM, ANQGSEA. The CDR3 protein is CSVEGTGERGYTF. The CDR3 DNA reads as TGCAGCGTTGAAGGTACAGGGGAACGTGGCTACACCTTC.

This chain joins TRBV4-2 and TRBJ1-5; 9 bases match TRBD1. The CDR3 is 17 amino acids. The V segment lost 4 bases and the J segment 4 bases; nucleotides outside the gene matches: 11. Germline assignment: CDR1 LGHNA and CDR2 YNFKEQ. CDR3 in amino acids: CASSPGTGGAFNQPQHF. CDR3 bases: TGTGCCAGCAGCCCAGGTACAGGGGGCGCATTTAATCAGCCCCAGCATTTT.

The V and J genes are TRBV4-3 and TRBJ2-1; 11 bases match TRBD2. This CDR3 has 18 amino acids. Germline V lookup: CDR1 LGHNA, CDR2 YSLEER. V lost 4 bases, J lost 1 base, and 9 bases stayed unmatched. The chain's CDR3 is CASSRGTSGGPSYNEQFF. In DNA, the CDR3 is TGCGCCAGCAGCCGAGGTACTAGCGGGGGCCCTTCCTACAATGAGCAGTTCTTC.

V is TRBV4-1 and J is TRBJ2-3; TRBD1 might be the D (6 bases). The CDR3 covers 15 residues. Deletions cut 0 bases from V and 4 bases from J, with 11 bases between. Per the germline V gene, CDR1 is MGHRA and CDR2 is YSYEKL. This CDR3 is CASSQDHRVADTQYF. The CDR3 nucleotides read TGCGCCAGCAGCCAAGATCACAGGGTGGCAGATACGCAGTATTTT.

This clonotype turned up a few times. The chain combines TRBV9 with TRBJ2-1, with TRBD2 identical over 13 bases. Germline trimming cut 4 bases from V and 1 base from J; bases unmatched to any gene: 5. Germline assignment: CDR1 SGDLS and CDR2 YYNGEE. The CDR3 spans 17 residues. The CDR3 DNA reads TGTGCCAGCAGCCCCGGGACTAGCGGGACGTCCTACAATGAGCAGTTCTTC. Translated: CASSPGTSGTSYNEQFF.

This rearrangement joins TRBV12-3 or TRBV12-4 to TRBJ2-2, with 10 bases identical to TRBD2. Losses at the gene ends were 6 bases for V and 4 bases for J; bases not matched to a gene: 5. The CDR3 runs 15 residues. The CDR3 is CASSPTSGATGELFF. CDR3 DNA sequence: TGTGCCAGCAGCCCAACTAGCGGGGCCACCGGGGAGCTGTTTTTT.

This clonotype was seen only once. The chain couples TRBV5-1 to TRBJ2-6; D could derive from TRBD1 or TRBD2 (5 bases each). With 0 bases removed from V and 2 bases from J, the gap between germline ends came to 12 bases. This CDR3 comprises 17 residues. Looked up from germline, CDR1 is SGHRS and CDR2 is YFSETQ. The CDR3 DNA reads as TGCGCCAGCAGCTTGGCCCAGGGAGACCCTGGGGCCAACGTCCTGACTTTC. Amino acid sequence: CASSLAQGDPGANVLTF.

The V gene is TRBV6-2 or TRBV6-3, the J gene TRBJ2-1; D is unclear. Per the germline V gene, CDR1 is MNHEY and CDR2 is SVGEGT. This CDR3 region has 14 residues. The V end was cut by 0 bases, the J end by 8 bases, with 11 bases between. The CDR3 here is CASSYSGVLDEQFF. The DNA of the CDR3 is TGTGCCAGCAGTTACTCTGGGGTCCTCGATGAGCAGTTCTTC.

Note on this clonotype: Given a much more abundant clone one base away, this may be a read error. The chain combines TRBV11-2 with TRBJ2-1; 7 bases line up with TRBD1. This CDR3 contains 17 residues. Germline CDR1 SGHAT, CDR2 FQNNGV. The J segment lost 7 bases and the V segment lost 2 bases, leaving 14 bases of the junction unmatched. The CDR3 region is CASSLPRQGFDLNEQFF. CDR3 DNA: TGTGCCAGCAGCTTACCTAGACAGGGATTCGACCTGAATGAGCAGTTCTTC.

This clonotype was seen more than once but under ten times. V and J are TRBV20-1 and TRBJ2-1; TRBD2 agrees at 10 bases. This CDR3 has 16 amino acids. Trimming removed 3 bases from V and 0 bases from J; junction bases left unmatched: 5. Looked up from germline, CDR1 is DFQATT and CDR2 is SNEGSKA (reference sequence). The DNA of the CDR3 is TGCAGTGCTAGCACTAGCGGGGCGGTCTCCTACAATGAGCAGTTCTTC. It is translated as CSASTSGAVSYNEQFF.